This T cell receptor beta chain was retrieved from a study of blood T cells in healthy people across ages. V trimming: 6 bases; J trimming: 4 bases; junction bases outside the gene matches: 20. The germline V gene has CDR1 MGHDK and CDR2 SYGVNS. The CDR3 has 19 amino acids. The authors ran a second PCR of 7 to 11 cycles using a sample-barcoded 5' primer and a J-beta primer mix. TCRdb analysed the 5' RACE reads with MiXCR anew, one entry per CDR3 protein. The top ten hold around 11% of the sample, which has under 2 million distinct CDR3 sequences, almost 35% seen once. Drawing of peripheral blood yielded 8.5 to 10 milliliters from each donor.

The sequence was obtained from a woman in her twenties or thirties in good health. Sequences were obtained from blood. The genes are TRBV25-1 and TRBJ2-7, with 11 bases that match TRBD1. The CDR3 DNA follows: TGTGCCAGCAGCCCCTCGACCGGGACAGGGGGATTCTCCTTTTACGAGCAGTACTTC. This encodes CASSPSTGTGGFSFYEQYF.